This T cell receptor beta chain was sequenced in a study of shared clonotypes between healthy human individuals. J gave up 2 bases and V 5 bases, and 7 bases lay outside the gene matches. Germline assignment: CDR1 MDHEN and CDR2 SYDVKM. CDR3 length: 18 residues. Donors comprised healthy HIV-negative adults lacking recent acute infections or vaccinations. Unsorted PBMC samples were amplified in replicate PCRs containing roughly 300 ng DNA, some 33,000 T cell genomes. Ten immunoSEQ deep assay plates were used by the authors to sequence unsorted PBMC DNA. In the authors' workflow: Junction-only sequences produced by ImmunoSEQ had no quality scores, so filtering differed. This table comes from immunoSEQ multiplex PCR, and its TCRdb copy is limited to in-frame clones, with some not included. V and J calls and clone size are those listed in that table; D and trimming were worked out from the DNA. The top ten hold approximately 12% of the sample, which has 450,000 to 500,000 clones, 79% seen once.

The source material was PBMCs. V gene TRBV28 combines with J gene TRBJ2-3; 16 positions match TRBD2. The receptor was isolated from a woman aged 40 to 50 in good health. Some clones in this sample may be carry-over from other donors' samples. CDR3: CASSTPGLAGGYTDTQYF. DNA of the CDR3: TGTGCCAGCAGTACACCGGGACTAGCGGGAGGGTACACAGATACGCAGTATTTT.